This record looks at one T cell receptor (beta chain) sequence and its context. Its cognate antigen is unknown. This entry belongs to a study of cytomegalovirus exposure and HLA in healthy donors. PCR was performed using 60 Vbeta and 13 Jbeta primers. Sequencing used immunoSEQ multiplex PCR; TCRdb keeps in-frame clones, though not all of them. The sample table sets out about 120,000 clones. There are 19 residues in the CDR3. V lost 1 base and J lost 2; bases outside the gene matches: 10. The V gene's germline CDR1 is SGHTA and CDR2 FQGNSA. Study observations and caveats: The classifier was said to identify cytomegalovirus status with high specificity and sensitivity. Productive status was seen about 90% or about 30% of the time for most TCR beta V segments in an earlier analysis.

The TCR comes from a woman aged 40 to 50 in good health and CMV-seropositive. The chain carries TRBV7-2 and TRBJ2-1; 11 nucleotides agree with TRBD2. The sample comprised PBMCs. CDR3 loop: CASSLGSLAGGGAYNEQFF. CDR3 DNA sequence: TGTGCCAGCAGCTTAGGTAGTCTAGCGGGAGGTGGGGCCTACAATGAGCAGTTCTTC.